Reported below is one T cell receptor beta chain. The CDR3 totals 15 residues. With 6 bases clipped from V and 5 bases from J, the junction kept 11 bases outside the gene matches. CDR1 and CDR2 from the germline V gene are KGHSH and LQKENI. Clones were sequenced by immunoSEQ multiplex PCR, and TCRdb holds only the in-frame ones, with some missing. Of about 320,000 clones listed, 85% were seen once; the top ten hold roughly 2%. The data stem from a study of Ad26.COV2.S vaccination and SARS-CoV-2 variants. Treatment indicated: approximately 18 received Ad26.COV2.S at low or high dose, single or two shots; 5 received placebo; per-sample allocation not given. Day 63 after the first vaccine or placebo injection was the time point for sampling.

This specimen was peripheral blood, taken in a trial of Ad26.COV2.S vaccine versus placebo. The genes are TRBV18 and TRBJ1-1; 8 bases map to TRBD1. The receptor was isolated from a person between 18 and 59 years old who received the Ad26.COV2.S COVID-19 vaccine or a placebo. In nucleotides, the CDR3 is TGTGCCAGCTCGTCCCTCTTACAGGGGGGGACTGAAGCTTTCTTT. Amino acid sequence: CASSSLLQGGTEAFF.